One and the same sample provided the 26 T cell receptor beta chains below, sequenced in a study of T-cell memory formation after mild COVID-19 (dated by TCRdb to the early 2020s). Preparation of the library involved 5' RACE. Instrument on record: Illumina NovaSeq 6000. TCRdb reworked the public reads: Q25 trimming with fastp, MiXCR clone assembly, productive beta chains retained. Rows matching on CDR3 protein sequence are summarized as one entry with the most common DNA and genes. The sample data list roughly 310,000 distinct CDR3 sequences, and 15% to 20% of these were observed just once. Of the sample, about a fifth is held by the ten largest clones. The sequenced sample was PBMCs or a T cell subset sorted from them (not recorded which). The receptors originated from a man aged 18-30 years who had mild COVID-19 (a few samples of this study predate the infection). The sample titles of this study are shuffled in the database, so cell type and time point are left out; the donor was told from shared clones.

This clonotype has only a few counts. The chain carries TRBV7-6 and TRBJ2-1, with 9 bases matching TRBD2. The CDR3 totals 15 residues. V trimming: 5 bases; J trimming: 9 bases; junction bases outside the gene matches: 11. Germline-derived CDR1 and CDR2 are SGHVS and FNYEAQ. CDR3 sequence reads: CASSPRGGGFLEQFF. In DNA form, the CDR3 reads TGTGCCAGCAGCCCGCGGGGGGGCGGTTTTCTTGAGCAGTTCTTC.

This clonotype turned up a few times. The V and J genes are TRBV11-2 and TRBJ2-7; TRBD2 matches 7 bases. Germline loops: CDR1 SGHAT, CDR2 FQNNGV. The CDR3 sequence is 12 residues long. V dropped 8 bases and J dropped 3; count of bases not matched to a gene: 4. CDR3 bases: TGTGCCAGCGGGGGGAGGGGCTACGAGCAGTACTTC. Protein sequence: CASGGRGYEQYF.

This clonotype was seen a few times. This chain uses TRBV3-1 with TRBJ2-1; D gene ambiguous. The V gene's germline CDR1 is LGHDT and CDR2 YNNKEL (reference sequence). The V and J ends lost 5 bases and 4 bases respectively, with 21 bases between them. The CDR3 covers 17 residues. The chain's CDR3 is CASSVRAGSGLYNEQFF. As DNA, the CDR3 is TGTGCCAGCAGCGTCAGAGCAGGTTCGGGTTTGTACAATGAGCAGTTCTTC.

V gene TRBV19 combines with J gene TRBJ1-5; weak D call: TRBD1 (5 bases). Germline V CDR1 and CDR2: LNHDA, SQIVND (reference sequence). The CDR3 sequence is 15 residues long. V lost 6 bases and J 0 bases, leaving 12 bases between the germline ends. The CDR3: CASRFLDSSNQPQHF. The DNA for the CDR3 is TGTGCCAGTAGATTTCTAGACAGTAGCAATCAGCCCCAGCATTTT.

The chain combines TRBV25-1 with TRBJ1-2; D perhaps matches TRBD1 (5 bases). Germline CDR1 reads MGHDK; CDR2 reads SYGVNS. Trimming removed 2 bases at V and 6 bases at J, with 13 bases between. This CDR3 has 14 residues. The CDR3 sequence: CASSEPLGTHGYTF. The CDR3 DNA reads TGTGCCAGCAGTGAACCGTTAGGGACCCATGGCTACACCTTC.

This clonotype was seen only a few times. The rearrangement uses TRBV20-1 and TRBJ2-1; the D gene is possibly TRBD2 (5 bases). This CDR3 contains 14 residues. Trimming left V 5 bases short and J 0 bases short, with 11 bases between. In germline, CDR1 is DFQATT, CDR2 SNEGSKA (reference sequence). The CDR3 loop reads CSAADSPSYNEQFF. In DNA form, the CDR3 reads TGCAGTGCTGCGGACTCCCCCTCCTACAATGAGCAGTTCTTC.

This clonotype was detected many times. The chain recombines TRBV6-6 with TRBJ2-3; D is possibly TRBD1 (5 bases). The germline V gene has CDR1 MNHNY and CDR2 SVGAGI (reference sequence). This CDR3 has 14 residues. V was cut by 6 bases and J by 4 bases, with 14 bases left in between. CDR3 in amino acids: CASRLLGASDTQYF. The CDR3, as DNA: TGTGCCAGCAGACTCCTTGGGGCCTCAGATACGCAGTATTTT.

V usage is TRBV12-3 or TRBV12-4 and J usage is TRBJ2-7; 7 nucleotides match TRBD2. This CDR3 is 15 amino acids long. Trimming cost V 6 bases and J 4 bases; bases outside gene matches: 12. The CDR3 coding sequence is TGTGCCAGCAGCCTAACTTCGGGACTAAAATACGAGCAGTACTTC. Its protein is CASSLTSGLKYEQYF.

The chain recombines TRBV18 with TRBJ1-2, with D unclear. CDR1 is KGHSH, CDR2 LQKENI, per germline. The CDR3 is 15 amino acids. V was shortened by 2 bases and J by 5 bases, with 15 bases between the two germline ends. The CDR3 DNA is TGTGCCAGCTCACCAGCGGCAGGATCTGAATATGGCTACACCTTC. This sequence encodes CASSPAAGSEYGYTF.

The sample holds many counts of this clonotype. J is TRBJ2-7 and V is TRBV12-3 or TRBV12-4, with a tentative D call TRBD1 (6 bases). Trimming pared 4 bases from V and 3 bases from J, leaving 7 bases between. The CDR3 has 12 amino acids. The CDR3 loop is CASSWGRYEQYF. As DNA, the CDR3 is TGTGCCAGCAGTTGGGGGCGCTACGAGCAGTACTTC.

The rearrangement uses TRBV6-5 and TRBJ2-1, with D possibly TRBD1 on 5 matching bases. V was clipped by 8 bases and J by 0 bases, with 14 bases between them. Germline V CDR1 and CDR2: MNHEY, SVGAGI. This CDR3 is built from 15 residues. The CDR3: CASSMGQSSYNEQFF. The CDR3 DNA reads TGTGCCAGCTCCATGGGGCAAAGCTCCTACAATGAGCAGTTCTTC.

This clonotype was observed a few times. The chain couples TRBV6-6 to TRBJ1-6; no clear D. Trimming took off 3 bases at V and 5 bases at J, with 11 bases between the two ends. Germline CDR1 and CDR2: MNHNY and SVGAGI (reference sequence). This CDR3 has 15 residues. The CDR3 reads CASSYTAGNNSPLHF. The CDR3 DNA sequence: TGTGCCAGCAGTTATACGGCAGGCAATAATTCACCCCTCCACTTT.

This clonotype has a handful of counts. The chain recombines TRBV12-5 with TRBJ2-4; D remains unclear. Trimming stripped 6 bases from V and 2 bases from J, with 20 bases between. Germline CDR1 LGHNT, CDR2 FRNRAP. This CDR3 has 17 residues. The CDR3: CASGFPYPGATKNIQYF. CDR3 in DNA: TGTGCTAGTGGGTTCCCCTATCCGGGCGCAACCAAAAACATTCAGTACTTC.

The sample holds a few counts of this clonotype. This rearrangement joins TRBV11-2 to TRBJ2-1; D is possibly TRBD1 (5 bases). This CDR3 contains 16 residues. Germline V gene data show CDR1 as SGHAT and CDR2 as FQNNGV. Trimming removed 0 bases from V and 6 bases from J, with 15 bases in between. The CDR3 sequence: CASSLDSGLSVNEQFF. In DNA form, the CDR3 reads TGTGCCAGCAGCTTAGACTCAGGGCTCTCTGTCAATGAGCAGTTCTTC.

The CDR3 DNA reads as TGTGCCAGCACCCCCGGACAGGGGAAATACGAGCAGTACGTC. It is translated as CASTPGQGKYEQYV. V and J are TRBV28 and TRBJ2-7, with 9 bases aligning to TRBD1. This CDR3 contains 14 residues. V was clipped by 7 bases and J by 4 bases; unmatched bases: 8. Per the germline V gene, CDR1 is MDHEN and CDR2 is SYDVKM.

This clonotype has more than one count but fewer than ten. The CDR3, as DNA: TGTGCCAGCAGTTTTCGGGCAGCGAACTATGGCTACACCTTC. This translates into CASSFRAANYGYTF. V and J are TRBV12-3 or TRBV12-4 and TRBJ1-2; D gene unclear. V lost 3 bases, J lost 2 bases, and 10 bases lay in between. The CDR3 covers 14 residues.

The table lists this clonotype with a few counts. The gene calls are TRBV5-1 and TRBJ2-3, with 9 bases aligning to TRBD2. After removal of 4 bases from V and 3 bases from J, the junction contained 9 bases not matched to a gene. The CDR3 sequence is 16 residues long. Germline CDR1 reads SGHRS; CDR2 reads YFSETQ. DNA of the CDR3: TGCGCCAGCAGCCTACCGGGACTAGCCCCTACAGATACGCAGTATTTT. This encodes CASSLPGLAPTDTQYF.

The sample holds a few counts of this clonotype. The chain couples TRBV19 to TRBJ1-5, with D uncertain. The CDR3 covers 13 residues. The V gene lost 3 bases and the J gene lost 0 bases, with 3 bases spanning the gap. Germline V gene sequence: CDR1 LNHDA, CDR2 SQIVND (reference sequence). CDR3 nucleotides: TGTGCCAGTAGTATCAGTAGCAATCAGCCCCAGCATTTT. Protein product: CASSISSNQPQHF. Together with reference TRBV19 and TRBJ1-5, the CDR3 gives the full variable domain: DGGITQSPKYLFRKEGQNVTLSCEQNLNHDAMYWYRQDPGQGLRLIYYSQIVNDFQKGDIAEGYSVSREKKESFPLTVTSAQKNPTAFYLCASSISSNQPQHFGDGTRLSIL.

This clonotype was detected many times. This chain connects TRBV27 to TRBJ2-7, with TRBD1 matching 7 bases. V was clipped by 4 bases and J by 6 bases; unmatched bases: 12. Germline-derived CDR1 and CDR2 are MNHEY and SMNVEV (reference sequence). The CDR3 length is 15 residues. The CDR3 DNA reads as TGTGCCAGCAGTTCCCGGACAGGTCCCAAGCGCGAGCAGTACTTC. As protein: CASSSRTGPKREQYF.

The chain employs TRBV5-6 and TRBJ1-2; a weak D match, TRBD1 (6 bases). This CDR3 has 14 residues. CDR1 and CDR2 (germline): SGHDT, YYEEEE. V was cut by 1 base and J by 2 bases, with 9 bases left in between. The CDR3 protein is CASSLPGANYGYTF. The CDR3 DNA reads as TGTGCCAGCAGCTTGCCAGGGGCCAACTATGGCTACACCTTC.

The V and J genes are TRBV10-3 and TRBJ2-3, with 10 bases fitting TRBD1. After removal of 2 bases from V and 6 bases from J, the junction contained 8 bases not matched to a gene. The CDR3 extends over 16 amino acids. In germline, CDR1 is ENHRY, CDR2 SYGVKD. CDR3 bases: TGTGCCATCAGTGAGGGAGGACAGGGGGTAGAGGATACGCAGTATTTT. Its translation is CAISEGGQGVEDTQYF.

There are many counts of this clonotype. The CDR3, as DNA: TGTGCCAGCAGCTCCCTTGCGGGGGGGCCAGGTGAGCAGTTCTTC. It translates to CASSSLAGGPGEQFF. V gene TRBV7-9 combines with J gene TRBJ2-1, with 9 bases matching TRBD2. This CDR3 has 15 residues. Trimming removed 4 bases from V and 9 bases from J; junction bases left unmatched: 10. The germline gives CDR1 SEHNR, CDR2 FQNEAQ (reference sequence).

This clonotype was picked up one time. The J gene is TRBJ2-1, the V gene TRBV18, with 11 bases identical to TRBD2. CDR1 and CDR2 (germline): KGHSH, LQKENI. The CDR3 runs 16 residues. J was trimmed by 6 bases and V by 0 bases; bases with no gene match: 4. In DNA, the CDR3 is TGTGCCAGCTCACCACCGGCTAGCGGGGGGTCCAATGAGCAGTTCTTC. It codes for CASSPPASGGSNEQFF.

This clonotype occurred a few times. The J gene is TRBJ2-6, the V gene TRBV20-1, with D uncertain. CDR1 and CDR2 from the germline V gene are DFQATT and SNEGSKA (reference sequence). The CDR3 spans 13 residues. V was shortened by 3 bases and J by 1 base, with 4 bases between the two germline ends. In DNA, the CDR3 is TGCAGTGCTAGCGTGTCTGGGGCCAACGTCCTGACTTTC. It yields the protein CSASVSGANVLTF.

This clonotype was counted only a few times. The chain links TRBV11-2 to TRBJ2-7; TRBD2 agrees at 12 bases. CDR1 and CDR2 (germline): SGHAT, FQNNGV. V was clipped by 5 bases and J by 3 bases; unmatched bases: 5. This CDR3 region has 15 residues. CDR3 region: CASSLAGGPVYEQYV. CDR3 bases: TGTGCCAGCAGCCTAGCGGGGGGGCCTGTCTACGAGCAGTACGTC.

The V gene is TRBV12-3 or TRBV12-4, the J gene TRBJ2-2, with 11 bases that match TRBD1. The CDR3 has 14 amino acids. V gave up 6 bases and J gave up 6 bases; unmatched junction bases: 3. CDR3 bases: TGTGCCAGCAGCCGGGACAGGGGGGCCGGGGAGCTGTTTTTT. Translated, it gives CASSRDRGAGELFF.